This T cell receptor beta chain was documented in a study of blood T cell repertoires in COVID-19. Study information: PBMCs, B-cell-depleted T cells, or T cells provided the cDNA or gDNA that made up the material.

Authors' data handling: Reference gene primers were amplified, and this amplification served to estimate nucleated cell counts. Data came from immunoSEQ multiplex PCR; TCRdb stores just in-frame clones and leaves some out. From that table come the V and J calls and clone size; the DNA was used to work out D and trimming. The table lists a few hundred thousand clones, about 90% of them singletons, with 4% to 5.5% in the top ten. Participants reported their clinical history, and cohort assignment relied on those reports. CDR3 length: 14 amino acids. Germline CDR1 and CDR2: SGHDT and YYEEEE. J gave up 4 bases and V 7 bases, and 10 bases lay outside the gene matches.

V is TRBV5-6 and J is TRBJ2-7; 8 bases map to TRBD2. The sequenced sample was PBMCs or T cells enriched from blood (not recorded which). The source is a woman younger than 35 with acute COVID-19. CDR3 sequence (DNA): TGTGCCAGCTCCTCCGGGACTAGGTATTACGAGCAGTACTTC. Translation gives CASSSGTRYYEQYF.